Presented here are 15 T cell receptor beta chains from one specimen sequenced in a study of T cell clonality in common variable immunodeficiency. Study results and limitations: Fewer deletions and N-nucleotide insertions were reportedly seen in common variable immunodeficiency TCR beta sequences.

These receptors' targets are unknown. TCRdb's copy holds only in-frame clones and misses some; the assay was immunoSEQ multiplex PCR. The repertoire consists of some 26,000 clones, none detected only once. Sequenced: peripheral blood mononuclear cells. The receptors stem from a human donor with common variable immunodeficiency.

A few counts support this clone. The sequenced fragment ends 3 residues before the CDR3 boundary, so the rest is inferred from the germline J gene. The genes are TRBV5-1 and TRBJ1-5; D ambiguous. CDR1 and CDR2 (germline): SGHRS, YFSETQ. This CDR3 is built from 15 residues. V was pared by 0 bases and J by 2 bases, with 9 bases between. CDR3 in amino acids: CASSLGAPGNQPQHF. The covered CDR3 bases are TGCGCCAGCAGCTTGGGGGCGCCGGGCAATCAGCCC.

Points on this clone: With the read ending 3 residues before the CDR3 end, the germline J gene is used to fill in that end. The rearrangement joins TRBV19 to TRBJ2-1; D might be TRBD1 (6 bases). In germline, CDR1 is LNHDA, CDR2 SQIVND (reference sequence). V lost 5 bases to trimming and J lost 8 bases, with 16 bases between them. The CDR3 length is 14 residues. This chain's CDR3 is CASSATGLMDEQFF. Partial CDR3 DNA: TGTGCCAGTAGTGCTACAGGGCTGATGGATGAG. The variable domain in full, with the rest retrieved from reference TRBV19 and TRBJ2-1, is DGGITQSPKYLFRKEGQNVTLSCEQNLNHDAMYWYRQDPGQGLRLIYYSQIVNDFQKGDIAEGYSVSREKKESFPLTVTSAQKNPTAFYLCASSATGLMDEQFFGPGTRLTVL.

This clone was seen many times. Sequencing ends 3 residues short of the CDR3 end; the germline J gene provides the rest. The chain has TRBV20-1 and TRBJ2-1, with 8 bases matching TRBD2. Looked up from germline, CDR1 is DFQATT and CDR2 is SNEGSKA (reference sequence). The length of the CDR3 is 11 residues. V was pared by 7 bases and J by 7 bases, with 3 bases of the junction left unmatched. CDR3 region: CSELAVNEQFF. The DNA read from the CDR3 is TGCAGTGAACTAGCGGTAAATGAG.

This clone has a count of ten or more. The read gets to within 3 residues of the CDR3 end, and the germline J gene fills in the rest. J is TRBJ2-1 and V is TRBV14, with D unclear. Deletions cut 1 base from V and 4 bases from J, with 11 bases between. The CDR3 runs to 15 residues. From germline, CDR1 is SGHDN and CDR2 FVKESK. CDR3 DNA, as far as it was read: TGTGCCAGCAGCCAAGGGTTAGCCGCATACAATGAG. This gives the protein CASSQGLAAYNE. The entire CDR3 sequence reads CASSQGLAAYNEQFF.

This clone appeared a few times. Read data end 3 residues before the CDR3 end; the end is taken from the germline J gene. The chain is built from TRBV7-2 and TRBJ2-1, with D perhaps TRBD2 (6 bases). V was cut by 5 bases and J by 5 bases, with 10 bases left in between. Germline values: CDR1 SGHTA, CDR2 FQGNSA. This CDR3 has 13 amino acids. CDR3: CASSAGLNNEQFF. CDR3 DNA, as far as it was read: TGTGCCAGCAGCGCGGGACTTAACAATGAG.

In its sample, this clone was seen a few times. The CDR3 is cut off 3 residues early in the read; its end comes from the germline J gene. Other nucleotide sequences from this sample produce the same CDR3. The chain combines TRBV7-9 with TRBJ1-2; the match to TRBD1 covers 9 bases. The length of the CDR3 is 14 residues. Germline CDR1 and CDR2: SEHNR and FQNEAQ (reference sequence). V dropped 4 bases and J dropped 6; count of bases not matched to a gene: 6. The DNA read from the CDR3 is TGTGCCAGCAGCTCGACTACAGGGGGCGATGGC. Its protein product is CASSSTTGGDG. The full CDR3 sequence reads CASSSTTGGDGYTF.

In regard to this clone: Coverage ceases 3 residues before the CDR3 finishes, and the germline J gene fills in the end. The J gene is TRBJ1-6, the V gene TRBV30; the D is unclear. The CDR3 covers 13 residues. Germline CDR1 is GTSNPN and CDR2 is SVGIG (reference sequence). V lost 4 bases and J 10 bases, leaving 14 bases between the germline ends. Partial CDR3 DNA: TGTGCCTGGACAGCAGGTTTACAGTCACCC. Residues: CAWTAGLQSP. The whole CDR3 region reads CAWTAGLQSPLHF.

Turning to this clone: The CDR3 end falls 3 residues outside the read, so it is completed with the germline J gene. J is TRBJ2-3 and V is TRBV6-2 or TRBV6-3; 12 bases align to TRBD2. Germline CDR1 reads MNHEY; CDR2 reads SVGEGT. The CDR3 length is 16 residues. Trimming at V came to 6 bases and at J to 4 bases, leaving 8 bases not matched to a gene. The CDR3 is CASRPYGTSGSDTQYF. The sequenced CDR3 bases are TGTGCCAGCAGGCCATATGGGACTAGCGGGTCAGATACG.

Details on this clone: The read ends 3 residues early relative to the CDR3; the germline J gene fills the gap. The V and J genes are TRBV18 and TRBJ2-7; 7 bases line up with TRBD1. Germline V gene data show CDR1 as KGHSH and CDR2 as LQKENI. The V segment lost 3 bases and the J segment 0 bases; nucleotides outside the gene matches: 5. This CDR3 contains 15 residues. Incomplete CDR3 DNA: TGTGCCAGCTCACCCGGGACAGTGAGCTCCTACGAG. Translation gives CASSPGTVSSYE. The whole CDR3 sequence reads CASSPGTVSSYEQYF.

As concerns this clone: The CDR3 extends 3 residues past the end of the read, so its final part is completed from the germline J gene. The chain combines TRBV5-1 with TRBJ2-7; 9 bases agree with TRBD2. Germline CDR1 is SGHRS and CDR2 is YFSETQ. V shed 2 bases, J shed 3 bases, and the junction held 6 bases outside the gene matches. The length of the CDR3 is 15 residues. CDR3 in amino acids: CASSFGAGGIYEQYF. The part of the CDR3 DNA that was read is TGCGCCAGCAGCTTTGGAGCGGGAGGTATCTACGAG.

This clone has just a few counts. The observed sequence ends 3 residues before the CDR3 terminus, with the missing tail filled in from the germline J gene. The chain is built from TRBV2 and TRBJ1-5; D gene uncertain. With 4 bases removed from V and 5 bases from J, the gap between germline ends came to 15 bases. The CDR3 extends over 15 amino acids. Germline CDR1 reads SNHLY; CDR2 reads FYNNEI. CDR3 DNA (partial): TGTGCCAGCAGTGCTACAGCCTTTATTGATCAGCCC. Translating gives CASSATAFIDQP. In full, the CDR3 is CASSATAFIDQPQHF.

Remarks on this clone: From the germline J gene comes the end of the CDR3, since the read stops 3 residues before it. This chain joins TRBV30 and TRBJ2-3; 11 nucleotides agree with TRBD1. V lost 2 bases, J lost 4 bases, and 2 bases stayed unmatched. The CDR3 is made up of 14 amino acids. The germline CDR1 and CDR2 sequences are GTSNPN and SVGIG (reference sequence). The CDR3 loop is CAWSWGQGADTQYF. The covered CDR3 bases are TGTGCCTGGAGTTGGGGACAGGGGGCAGATACG.

The sample holds many counts of this clone. The read halts 3 residues ahead of the CDR3 end, with the missing end drawn from the germline J gene. This chain joins TRBV30 and TRBJ2-2, with 8 bases aligning to TRBD1. With V trimmed by 3 bases and J by 6 bases, 9 bases remained unmatched. Germline loops: CDR1 GTSNPN, CDR2 SVGIG (reference sequence). The CDR3 has 15 amino acids. CDR3 in amino acids: CAWRDTRTGSGELFF. The CDR3 DNA, read in part, is TGTGCCTGGAGGGACACTAGGACAGGGTCCGGGGAG.

A remark on this clone: The read terminates 3 residues ahead of where the CDR3 ends, so the germline J gene completes it. The chain uses TRBV20-1 and TRBJ2-7; perhaps TRBD1 as D (5 bases). The CDR3 has 13 residues. Trimming stripped 7 bases from V and 3 bases from J, with 16 bases between. Germline CDR1 and CDR2: DFQATT and SNEGSKA (reference sequence). The sequenced part of the CDR3 DNA is TGCAGTGGAAAGGGGTTACCTTACTACGAG. It codes for CSGKGLPYYE. The full CDR3 sequence reads CSGKGLPYYEQYF.

This clone was detected a few times. The read falls 3 residues short of the CDR3 end, and the missing part is taken from the germline J gene. V usage is TRBV7-9 and J usage is TRBJ1-1, with D perhaps TRBD1 (6 bases). The CDR3 length is 15 residues. The V end lost 5 bases, the J end lost 4 bases, and 17 bases lay between the germline ends. Germline CDR1 reads SEHNR; CDR2 reads FQNEAQ (reference sequence). CDR3 amino acids: CASSPRGRGPTEAFF. The DNA read from the CDR3 is TGTGCCAGCAGCCCCAGGGGTCGGGGTCCCACTGAA.